A selection of T cell receptor beta chains follows, all from one sample in a study of blood T cell repertoires in COVID-19. Only in-frame clones appear in the TCRdb table, and some are missing; sequencing was by immunoSEQ multiplex PCR. The sample consists of roughly 230,000 clones, about four fifths of them appearing once. Sequenced: peripheral blood. The receptors were gathered from a woman older than 75 with acute or convalescent COVID-19. CDR3s include the opening cysteine and the closing phenylalanine or tryptophan. The D gene is left open where the match is weak. A clone size is listed for some rows: how often the clone was seen (once, few, many), or a class if it is expanded.

clone size: once
D gene: TRBD1
J gene: TRBJ1-2
V gene: TRBV4-2
CDR3 length: 16
CDR3 DNA: TGTGCCAGCAGCCAAGGGGGGACAGGGGGGGCCTATGGCTACACCTTC
CDR3 protein: CASSQGGTGGAYGYTF

clone size: NA
D gene: NA
J gene: TRBJ1-2
V gene: TRBV27
CDR3 length: 12
CDR3 DNA: TGTGCCAGCAGTTTAAGGGGGAATGGCTACACCTTC
CDR3 protein: CASSLRGNGYTF

clone size: NA
D gene: TRBD1
J gene: TRBJ1-6
V gene: TRBV2
CDR3 length: 14
CDR3 DNA: TGTGCCAGCAGGACAGGGTACGGGGATTCACCCCTCCACTTT
CDR3 protein: CASRTGYGDSPLHF

clone size: few
D gene: NA
J gene: TRBJ1-2
V gene: TRBV18
CDR3 length: 14
CDR3 DNA: TGTGCCAGCTCACCTGGGGGGTCTGGCTATGGCTACACCTTC
CDR3 protein: CASSPGGSGYGYTF

clone size: NA
D gene: TRBD1
J gene: TRBJ2-5
V gene: TRBV18
CDR3 length: 14
CDR3 DNA: TGTGCCAGCTCACCGACAGGGGTATCGGAGACCCAGTACTTC
CDR3 protein: CASSPTGVSETQYF

clone size: NA
D gene: NA
J gene: TRBJ1-3
V gene: TRBV5-4
CDR3 length: 16
CDR3 DNA: TGTGCCAGCAGCGAAGGACAGCGAATCTCTGGAAACACCATATATTTT
CDR3 protein: CASSEGQRISGNTIYF

clone size: once
D gene: NA
J gene: TRBJ2-6
V gene: TRBV29-1
CDR3 length: 13
CDR3 DNA: TGCAGCGTTCCAGGGCCCGGGGCCAACGTCCTGACTTTC
CDR3 protein: CSVPGPGANVLTF

clone size: NA
D gene: TRBD1
J gene: TRBJ1-1
V gene: TRBV24-1
CDR3 length: 17
CDR3 DNA: TGTGCCACCAGTGATTCTAAAACCGGGACAGGGGGAACCGAAGCTTTCTTT
CDR3 protein: CATSDSKTGTGGTEAFF

clone size: NA
D gene: TRBD1
J gene: TRBJ2-4
V gene: TRBV7-2
CDR3 length: 17
CDR3 DNA: TGTGCCAGCAGCTTACATCAGGGGGCCGGTACCAAAAACATTCAGTACTTC
CDR3 protein: CASSLHQGAGTKNIQYF

clone size: few
D gene: TRBD2
J gene: TRBJ2-5
V gene: TRBV5-1
CDR3 length: 17
CDR3 DNA: TGCGCCAGCAGCTTGGCCGGAACTAGCGGTCCCAAAGAGACCCAGTACTTC
CDR3 protein: CASSLAGTSGPKETQYF

clone size: NA
D gene: NA
J gene: TRBJ2-1
V gene: TRBV2
CDR3 length: 13
CDR3 DNA: TGTGCCAGCAGTCAAAACAGGGAGGGTGAGCAGTTCTTC
CDR3 protein: CASSQNREGEQFF

clone size: NA
D gene: TRBD2
J gene: TRBJ2-3
V gene: TRBV7-9
CDR3 length: 17
CDR3 DNA: TGTGCCAGCAGCCCATTAGGCCTAGCGGGGAGCACAGATACGCAGTATTTT
CDR3 protein: CASSPLGLAGSTDTQYF

clone size: NA
D gene: TRBD1
J gene: TRBJ2-1
V gene: TRBV9
CDR3 length: 13
CDR3 DNA: TGTGCCAGCAGCGTCGGACAGGGCGGTGAGCAGTTCTTC
CDR3 protein: CASSVGQGGEQFF

clone size: once
D gene: NA
J gene: TRBJ2-1
V gene: TRBV4-2
CDR3 length: 15
CDR3 DNA: TGTGCCAGCAGCCGAAACAGGGTAACCTACAATGAGCAGTTCTTC
CDR3 protein: CASSRNRVTYNEQFF

clone size: few
D gene: TRBD1
J gene: TRBJ1-1
V gene: TRBV10-3
CDR3 length: 16
CDR3 DNA: TGTGCCATCAGTGCGTTGACAGGGGGAATGAACACTGAAGCTTTCTTT
CDR3 protein: CAISALTGGMNTEAFF

clone size: many
D gene: TRBD1
J gene: TRBJ1-2
V gene: TRBV27
CDR3 length: 13
CDR3 DNA: TGTGCCAGCAGTTTACAGGGGGCGGGAGGCTACACCTTC
CDR3 protein: CASSLQGAGGYTF

clone size: NA
D gene: NA
J gene: TRBJ2-1
V gene: TRBV21-1
CDR3 length: 16
CDR3 DNA: TGTGCCAGCAGCATAGACCAGGGGGGAGCCTACAATGAGCAGTTCTTC
CDR3 protein: CASSIDQGGAYNEQFF

clone size: NA
D gene: NA
J gene: TRBJ1-5
V gene: TRBV23-1
CDR3 length: 14
CDR3 DNA: TGCGCCAGCAGTCCAGCAGGGAGCAATCAGCCCCAGCATTTT
CDR3 protein: CASSPAGSNQPQHF

clone size: medium-sized
D gene: NA
J gene: TRBJ1-2
V gene: TRBV5-4
CDR3 length: 9
CDR3 DNA: TGTGCCAGCAGTTCTCTAGACCTTTTC
CDR3 protein: CASSSLDLF

clone size: NA
D gene: NA
J gene: TRBJ2-5
V gene: TRBV2
CDR3 length: 13
CDR3 DNA: TGTGCCAGCAGTGAAGGGGGGCCGGGTACCCAGTACTTC
CDR3 protein: CASSEGGPGTQYF

clone size: once
D gene: TRBD2
J gene: TRBJ2-1
V gene: TRBV4-3
CDR3 length: 13
CDR3 DNA: TGCGCCAGCAGCCTGGGGACTAGCAATGAGCAGTTCTTC
CDR3 protein: CASSLGTSNEQFF

clone size: NA
D gene: NA
J gene: TRBJ2-2
V gene: TRBV6-5
CDR3 length: 14
CDR3 DNA: TGTGCCAGCAGTATGGACAGTTCGTCCGGGGAGCTGTTTTTT
CDR3 protein: CASSMDSSSGELFF

clone size: NA
D gene: NA
J gene: TRBJ1-2
V gene: TRBV7-2
CDR3 length: 13
CDR3 DNA: TGTGCCAGCAGCTTAGGGCAACAGGCCGGCTACACCTTC
CDR3 protein: CASSLGQQAGYTF

clone size: NA
D gene: TRBD2
J gene: TRBJ2-1
V gene: TRBV11-2
CDR3 length: 16
CDR3 DNA: TGTGCCAGCAGCTTAGAGCGGGGGGGATCCTACAATGAGCAGTTCTTC
CDR3 protein: CASSLERGGSYNEQFF

clone size: NA
D gene: NA
J gene: TRBJ1-4
V gene: TRBV7-8
CDR3 length: 14
CDR3 DNA: TGTGCCAGCCGACAGACTGCAACTAATGAAAAACTGTTTTTT
CDR3 protein: CASRQTATNEKLFF

clone size: NA
D gene: NA
J gene: TRBJ1-2
V gene: TRBV9
CDR3 length: 12
CDR3 DNA: TGTGCCAGCAGCCTCCGACAGGATGGCTACACCTTC
CDR3 protein: CASSLRQDGYTF

clone size: NA
D gene: TRBD1
J gene: TRBJ2-3
V gene: TRBV19
CDR3 length: 17
CDR3 DNA: TGTGCCAGTAGTATAGGCTCGACAGGGGGCGTTACAGATACGCAGTATTTT
CDR3 protein: CASSIGSTGGVTDTQYF

clone size: NA
D gene: TRBD1
J gene: TRBJ1-2
V gene: TRBV7-8
CDR3 length: 17
CDR3 DNA: TGTGCCAGCAGCTTAGTACCGACAGGGGGTCTTAACTATGGCTACACCTTC
CDR3 protein: CASSLVPTGGLNYGYTF

clone size: NA
D gene: NA
J gene: TRBJ2-7
V gene: TRBV7-8
CDR3 length: 13
CDR3 DNA: TGTGCCAGCAGCTTAGTCGGGGGATACGAGCAGTACTTC
CDR3 protein: CASSLVGGYEQYF

clone size: NA
D gene: TRBD1
J gene: TRBJ2-7
V gene: TRBV28
CDR3 length: 14
CDR3 DNA: TGTGCCAGCAGTCCAATCCAGGGACAGTACGAGCAGTACTTC
CDR3 protein: CASSPIQGQYEQYF

clone size: few
D gene: NA
J gene: TRBJ1-5
V gene: TRBV9
CDR3 length: 12
CDR3 DNA: TGTGCCAGCAGCTCCGGGGGTCAGCCCCAGCATTTT
CDR3 protein: CASSSGGQPQHF

clone size: NA
D gene: TRBD2
J gene: TRBJ2-3
V gene: TRBV9
CDR3 length: 15
CDR3 DNA: TGTGCCAGCAGCGCCGGGACTAGCTCGGCAGATACGCAGTATTTT
CDR3 protein: CASSAGTSSADTQYF

clone size: NA
D gene: NA
J gene: TRBJ2-1
V gene: TRBV7-2
CDR3 length: 16
CDR3 DNA: TGTGCCAGCAGCGCCAGACAGGCGAGCTCCTACAATGAGCAGTTCTTC
CDR3 protein: CASSARQASSYNEQFF

clone size: NA
D gene: NA
J gene: TRBJ2-3
V gene: TRBV10-1
CDR3 length: 11
CDR3 DNA: TGCGCCAGCACCCAGGGGGATACGCAGTATTTT
CDR3 protein: CASTQGDTQYF

clone size: NA
D gene: NA
J gene: TRBJ2-5
V gene: TRBV19
CDR3 length: 13
CDR3 DNA: TGTGCCAGTAAGTACGGCGGAGAAGAGACCCAGTACTTC
CDR3 protein: CASKYGGEETQYF

clone size: once
D gene: NA
J gene: TRBJ1-4
V gene: TRBV2
CDR3 length: 14
CDR3 DNA: TGTGCCAGCAGTGAAGGCCGAGTTAATGAAAAACTGTTTTTT
CDR3 protein: CASSEGRVNEKLFF

clone size: NA
D gene: NA
J gene: TRBJ2-3
V gene: TRBV18
CDR3 length: 14
CDR3 DNA: TGTGCCAGCTCAGGAGCCCGTGGCACAGATACGCAGTATTTT
CDR3 protein: CASSGARGTDTQYF